This T cell receptor (beta chain) was recovered during a study of Ad26.COV2.S vaccination and SARS-CoV-2 variants. Turning to the study itself: Sample donor was a member of the COV1001 Ad26.COV2.S trial arm. Intramuscular Ad26.COV2.S at 5x10^10 or 1x10^11 viral particles.

On this clone itself: Its target is not known.

Germline V lookup: CDR1 MGHRA, CDR2 YSYEKL. Trimming left V 7 bases short and J 2 bases short, with 14 bases between. This CDR3 is built from 15 residues. Study-level results: The TCR breadth and depth analyses may have understated or missed part of the total T cell responses.

Treatment noted: about 20 received Ad26.COV2.S at low or high dose, single or two shots; 5 received placebo; per-sample allocation not given. Vaccine and placebo recipients were sampled on day 63 after the first injection. The method was immunoSEQ multiplex PCR; TCRdb's version includes in-frame clones alone and lacks a portion of them. Of around 450,000 clones listed, roughly 87% are singletons. The chain links TRBV4-1 to TRBJ1-4; D may be TRBD1 (6 bases). The sequence came from a person aged 18-60 years who received the Ad26.COV2.S COVID-19 vaccine or a placebo. Sequenced material: peripheral blood, taken in a trial of Ad26.COV2.S vaccine versus placebo. The DNA for the CDR3 is TGCGCCAGCAACAAGGGGGGACTTACTAATGAAAAACTGTTTTTT. Translated, it gives CASNKGGLTNEKLFF.